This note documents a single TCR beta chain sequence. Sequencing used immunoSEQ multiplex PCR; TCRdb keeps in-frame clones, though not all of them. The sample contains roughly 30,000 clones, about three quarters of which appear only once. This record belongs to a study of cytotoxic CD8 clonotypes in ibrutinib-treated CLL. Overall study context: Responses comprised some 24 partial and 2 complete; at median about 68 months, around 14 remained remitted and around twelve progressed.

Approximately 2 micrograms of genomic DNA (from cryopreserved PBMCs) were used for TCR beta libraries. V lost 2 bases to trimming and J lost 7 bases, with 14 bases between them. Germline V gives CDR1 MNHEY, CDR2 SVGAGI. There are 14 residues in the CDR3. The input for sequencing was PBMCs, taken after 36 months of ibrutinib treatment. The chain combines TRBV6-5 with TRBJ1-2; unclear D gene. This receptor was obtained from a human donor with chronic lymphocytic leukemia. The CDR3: CASSYAGSRGGYTF. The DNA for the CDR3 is TGTGCCAGCAGTTACGCGGGATCCCGGGGTGGCTACACCTTC.